Listed here are 10 T cell receptor beta chains from one sample, sequenced in a study of Tregs in tolerant kidney transplant recipients. TCRdb's table, derived via immunoSEQ multiplex PCR, lists solely in-frame clones and lacks some. The data include about 48,000 clones; the top ten clones carry about 0.85%. Specimen: CD4+ T cells from blood, collected before the transplant. The receptors were gathered from a human donor who received a combined kidney and bone marrow transplant.

CDR3 bases read: TGTGCCAGCTCACCATCCCAGATGAACACTGAA. Translating gives CASSPSQMNTE. The whole CDR3 sequence reads CASSPSQMNTEAFF. J is TRBJ1-1 and V is TRBV18, with D unresolved. The read is 3 residues too short to cover the CDR3 end, so that end is filled in from the germline J gene. Trimming took off 2 bases at V and 0 bases at J, with 7 bases between the two ends. Germline V gene sequence: CDR1 KGHSH, CDR2 LQKENI. The CDR3 runs to 14 residues.

Points on this clone: The missing CDR3 end, 3 residues past where the read stops, is filled in from the germline J gene. The V call is TRBV7-2, the J call TRBJ1-1; D remains ambiguous. CDR1 SGHTA and CDR2 FQGNSA come from the germline V gene. This CDR3 is built from 15 residues. Trimming removed 1 base from V and 4 bases from J, with 13 bases in between. Incomplete CDR3 DNA: TGTGCCAGCAGCTTAGTGGTGGCTGAGGCCACTGAA. It specifies CASSLVVAEATE. In full, the CDR3 reads CASSLVVAEATEAFF.

On this clone: The read finishes 3 residues shy of the CDR3 end, and the germline J gene is used to complete it. V and J are TRBV18 and TRBJ2-1, with D possibly matching TRBD1 (6 bases). Germline V CDR1 and CDR2: KGHSH, LQKENI. Trimming took 1 base from V and 3 from J, leaving 10 bases between them. The CDR3 contains 15 residues. The CDR3: CASSPLRDIYNEQFF. The sequenced CDR3 bases are TGTGCCAGCTCACCACTCCGGGACATCTACAATGAG.

Note on this clone: The CDR3 end falls 3 residues outside the read, so it is completed with the germline J gene. The chain has TRBV15 and TRBJ2-7; TRBD1 might be the D (6 bases). The CDR3 is made up of 14 amino acids. The germline V gene encodes CDR1 LNHNV and CDR2 YYDKDF (reference sequence). V lost 3 bases, J lost 2 bases, and 11 bases lay in between. CDR3 DNA (partial): TGTGCCACCAGCAGGTATACAGGGACCTACGAG. Its protein product is CATSRYTGTYE. The entire CDR3 protein reads CATSRYTGTYEQYF.

As to this clone: The read terminates 3 residues before the CDR3 end, so the remaining end is supplied by the germline J gene. The J gene is TRBJ2-7, the V gene TRBV29-1; 8 positions match TRBD2. The CDR3 sequence is 15 residues long. The V and J ends lost 7 bases and 5 bases, in that order; junction bases with no gene match: 16. CDR1 is SQVTM, CDR2 ANQGSEA, per germline. The CDR3 sequence is CSADLGSGRRDEQYF. The part of the CDR3 DNA that was read is TGCAGCGCCGACCTGGGGAGCGGGAGACGGGACGAG.

Comment on this clone: The CDR3 goes on 3 residues after the read ends, and that part is filled in from the germline J gene. The chain employs TRBV20-1 and TRBJ1-2, with 8 bases fitting TRBD1. The V gene's germline CDR1 is DFQATT and CDR2 SNEGSKA (reference sequence). J lost 4 bases, V lost 6 bases, and 10 bases had no gene match. The CDR3 loop spans 14 amino acids. The chain's CDR3 is CSAPTETGAYGYTF. The sequenced CDR3 bases are TGCAGTGCCCCTACAGAGACAGGGGCCTATGGC.

Comments on this clone: Read coverage stops 3 residues before the CDR3 terminus; the germline J gene supplies the remainder. The rearrangement joins TRBV7-2 to TRBJ2-3, with 8 bases matching TRBD2. Per germline, CDR1 SGHTA and CDR2 FQGNSA. The V gene end was trimmed by 3 bases and the J gene end by 4 bases; junction bases not matched to a gene: 3. CDR3 length equals 14 residues. Partial CDR3 DNA: TGTGCCAGCAGCTTCAGCGGGAGCCCAGATACG. This encodes CASSFSGSPDT. The full CDR3 protein reads CASSFSGSPDTQYF. Using reference TRBV7-2 and TRBJ2-3 for the parts outside the CDR3, the full variable domain is GAGVSQSPSNKVTEKGKDVELRCDPISGHTALYWYRQSLGQGLEFLIYFQGNSAPDKSGLPSDRFSAERTGGSVSTLTIQRTQQEDSAVYLCASSFSGSPDTQYFGPGTRLTVL.

The CDR3 sequence is CASRGAYEQYF. Incomplete CDR3 DNA: TGTGCCAGCCGGGGGGCCTACGAG. The J gene is TRBJ2-7, the V gene TRBV19; 7 nucleotides line up with TRBD2. Read sequence stops 3 residues before the CDR3 end, and the germline J gene provides the missing end. Trimming cost V 9 bases and J 2 bases; bases outside gene matches: 1. The CDR3 sequence is 11 residues long. Germline CDR1 is LNHDA and CDR2 is SQIVND (reference sequence).

On this clone: The read terminates 3 residues before the CDR3 end, so the remaining end is supplied by the germline J gene. This chain uses TRBV5-1 with TRBJ2-1, with TRBD2 matching over 13 bases. The CDR3 runs 15 residues. V lost 5 bases and J lost 6; bases outside the gene matches: 5. CDR1 is SGHRS, CDR2 YFSETQ, per germline. The CDR3 DNA, read in part, is TGCGCCAGCAGTGACGGACTAGCGGGAGCCAATGAG. Translation: CASSDGLAGANE. The whole CDR3 protein is CASSDGLAGANEQFF.

Details on this clone: The sequence runs out 3 residues before the end of the CDR3; the remainder is reconstructed from the germline J gene. The chain links TRBV2 to TRBJ2-7; 8 bases match TRBD1. CDR3 size: 12 residues. V was clipped by 4 bases and J by 4 bases; unmatched bases: 0. Looked up from germline, CDR1 is SNHLY and CDR2 is FYNNEI. The part of the CDR3 DNA that was read is TGTGCCAGCAGTGGGACAGGGTACGAG. Encoded protein: CASSGTGYE. In full, the CDR3 is CASSGTGYEQYF.